The entry below gives a single TCR beta chain sequence along with its context. Exclusion followed for patients with uncontrolled infection, other autoimmune disease, pregnancy or lactation. Clinicians diagnosed patients from clinical symptoms, serum thyroxine and TRAb, thyroid ultrasound and orbital computed tomography. RNA transcripts provided the source from which TCR beta CDR3 regions were amplified. The TCR CDR3 first-round RT-PCR relied on the HTBI primer set. TCRdb analysed the multiplex PCR reads with MiXCR anew, one entry per CDR3 protein. The sample carries 450,000 to 700,000 distinct CDR3 sequences, 35% to 55% recorded once. The sample comes from a study of T cells in Graves' hyperthyroidism and ophthalmopathy. This TCR was recovered from an adult woman with Graves' disease, either hyperthyroidism or ophthalmopathy (not recorded which). Sequences were obtained from peripheral blood or thyroid tissue (not recorded which).

The CDR3 reads CASSSGPNRSYEQYF. The CDR3 nucleotides are TGTGCCAGCAGCTCTGGACCCAATCGATCCTACGAGCAGTACTTC. The chain joins TRBV7-9 to TRBJ2-7; no clear D gene. CDR1 SEHNR and CDR2 FQNEAQ come from the germline V gene (reference sequence). Trimming shortened V by 4 bases and J by 1 base, and 14 bases separated the two germline ends. The CDR3 covers 15 residues.